This passage covers 32 T cell receptor beta chains from one sample sequenced in a study of early stage breast cancer tumors. Here immunoSEQ multiplex PCR was the method, and the copy in TCRdb shows in-frame clones only, minus some. The data show about 29,000 clones, about four fifths seen once. Sequencing was carried out using blood. Receptors were obtained from a person aged 45 to 59 with breast cancer.

The genes are TRBV29-1 and TRBJ2-3; TRBD1 aligns across 8 bases. V shed 2 bases and J 5 bases; nucleotides not matched to a gene: 3. Germline assignment: CDR1 SQVTM and CDR2 ANQGSEA. The CDR3 spans 13 residues. The CDR3 sequence is CSVEPGGRDTQYF. The CDR3 DNA is TGCAGCGTTGAACCAGGGGGCAGAGATACGCAGTATTTT.

The CDR3 region has the DNA TGTGCCAGCAGCCCATCAGGACAGGGGGCTCATGGTGGTCGGTTTTTT. This gives the protein CASSPSGQGAHGGRFF. The chain employs TRBV11-3 and TRBJ1-4, with 11 bases lining up with TRBD1. The CDR3 spans 16 residues. Trimming cost V 5 bases and J 16 bases; bases outside gene matches: 18. Germline V gives CDR1 SGHNT, CDR2 YENEEA. The full variable domain, its missing parts supplied by reference TRBV11-3 and TRBJ1-4, is EAGVVQSPRYKIIEKKQPVAFWCNPISGHNTLYWYLQNLGQGPELLIRYENEEAVDDSQLPKDRFSAERLKGVDSTLKIQPAELGDSAVYLCASSPSGQGAHGGRFFGSGTQLSVL.

The DNA for the CDR3 is TGTGCCAGCTCACCCCGGGGGAGGGGATCGGATACGCAGTATTTT. It specifies CASSPRGRGSDTQYF. This sequence joins TRBV18 and TRBJ2-3; TRBD2 matches at 7 bases. In germline, CDR1 is KGHSH, CDR2 LQKENI. The J segment lost 6 bases and the V segment lost 3 bases, leaving 9 bases of the junction unmatched. The CDR3 spans 15 residues.

J is TRBJ2-7 and V is TRBV29-1, with 8 nucleotides matching TRBD1. J gave up 7 bases and V 0 bases, and 11 bases lay outside the gene matches. The CDR3 contains 15 residues. Per the germline V gene, CDR1 is SQVTM and CDR2 is ANQGSEA. The CDR3 DNA sequence: TGCAGCGTTGAAGATCAGGGCAGGGGGCTGAAGGAGCAGTACTTC. Translation gives CSVEDQGRGLKEQYF.

This chain connects TRBV15 to TRBJ1-5, with 8 bases fitting TRBD1. Germline CDR1 is LNHNV and CDR2 is YYDKDF (reference sequence). The junction had 6 bases not matched to a gene; V was cut back by 0 bases and J by 2 bases. The CDR3 has 17 residues. CDR3 in amino acids: CATSRDWATGGNQPQHF. CDR3 coding DNA: TGTGCCACCAGCAGAGATTGGGCGACAGGGGGCAATCAGCCCCAGCATTTT.

J is TRBJ2-3 and V is TRBV4-2, with 14 bases fitting TRBD2. The CDR3 length is 17 residues. With 1 base clipped from V and 5 bases from J, the junction kept 5 bases outside the gene matches. Germline lookup yields CDR1 LGHNA and CDR2 YNFKEQ. CDR3 sequence: CASSQATSGRAGDTQYF. DNA for the CDR3: TGTGCCAGCAGCCAAGCGACTAGCGGGAGGGCCGGAGATACGCAGTATTTT.

CDR3 bases: TGCAGTGCGTCGACTGGCGGGGAGCTGTTTTTT. Amino acids: CSASTGGELFF. The chain couples TRBV20-1 to TRBJ2-2; D gene unclear. CDR1 is DFQATT, CDR2 SNEGSKA, per germline (reference sequence). The V gene lost 6 bases and the J gene lost 7 bases, with 9 bases spanning the gap. The CDR3 spans 11 residues.

The chain has TRBV14 and TRBJ1-2, with D possibly being TRBD1 (6 bases). V dropped 4 bases and J dropped 3 bases, with 9 bases sitting between them. Germline values: CDR1 SGHDN, CDR2 FVKESK. The CDR3 has 13 residues. CDR3 protein: CASSPGQHYGYTF. The CDR3 region has the DNA TGTGCCAGCAGCCCCGGACAGCACTATGGCTACACCTTC. Based on the CDR3 plus reference TRBV14 and TRBJ1-2, the full variable domain is EAGVTQFPSHSVIEKGQTVTLRCDPISGHDNLYWYRRVMGKEIKFLLHFVKESKQDESGMPNNRFLAERTGGTYSTLKVQPAELEDSGVYFCASSPGQHYGYTFGSGTRLTVV.

This sequence joins TRBV11-2 and TRBJ1-1; D possibly corresponds to TRBD1 (6 bases). CDR3 length: 13 amino acids. V was shortened by 1 base and J by 7 bases, with 10 bases between the two germline ends. The germline gives CDR1 SGHAT, CDR2 FQNNGV. The CDR3 spells CASSLGQTGEAFF. CDR3 sequence (DNA): TGTGCCAGCAGCTTAGGTCAGACAGGTGAAGCTTTCTTT.

In its sample, this clone was seen once. V is TRBV7-2 and J is TRBJ2-1, with a tentative D call TRBD1 (5 bases). The CDR3 runs 15 residues. The ends were cut back, 5 bases at V and 4 bases at J, with 15 bases in the middle. Per germline, CDR1 SGHTA and CDR2 FQGNSA. The CDR3 bases are TGTGCCAGCAGCACCCAGGGTAGTGGATACAATGAGCAGTTCTTC. Translated: CASSTQGSGYNEQFF.

The genes are TRBV7-9 and TRBJ2-3; 9 nucleotides match TRBD2. Germline loops: CDR1 SEHNR, CDR2 FQNEAQ (reference sequence). The CDR3 loop spans 19 amino acids. Trimming removed 2 bases from V and 0 bases from J; junction bases left unmatched: 12. The CDR3 loop is CASSLRGGGPGPSTDTQYF. The CDR3 coding sequence is TGTGCCAGCAGCTTACGCGGGGGGGGGCCCGGCCCGAGCACAGATACGCAGTATTTT.

The rearrangement uses TRBV11-2 and TRBJ2-3, with D possibly matching TRBD1 (5 bases). CDR3 length: 17 residues. V dropped 4 bases and J dropped 2 bases, with 19 bases sitting between them. CDR1 SGHAT and CDR2 FQNNGV come from the germline V gene. In DNA, the CDR3 is TGTGCCAGCAGCTCAACGATTCCGACACAGGTCACAGATACGCAGTATTTT. Translating it yields CASSSTIPTQVTDTQYF. The full variable domain, completed using reference TRBV11-2 and TRBJ2-3, is EAGVAQSPRYKIIEKRQSVAFWCNPISGHATLYWYQQILGQGPKLLIQFQNNGVVDDSQLPKDRFSAERLKGVDSTLKIQPAKLEDSAVYLCASSSTIPTQVTDTQYFGPGTRLTVL.

The chain carries TRBV28 and TRBJ1-1; D unresolved. Deletions cut 4 bases from V and 1 base from J, with 7 bases between. The CDR3 runs to 13 residues. Germline V CDR1 and CDR2: MDHEN, SYDVKM. In DNA form, the CDR3 reads TGTGCCAGCAGTTCATACTCGAACACTGAAGCTTTCTTT. Protein: CASSSYSNTEAFF. The full variable domain, in which reference TRBV28 and TRBJ1-1 provide the parts outside the CDR3, is DVKVTQSSRYLVKRTGEKVFLECVQDMDHENMFWYRQDPGLGLRLIYFSYDVKMKEKGDIPEGYSVSREKKERFSLILESASTNQTSMYLCASSSYSNTEAFFGQGTRLTVV.

This clone was observed once. V and J are TRBV30 and TRBJ2-7; 8 nucleotides align to TRBD2. The germline CDR1 and CDR2 sequences are GTSNPN and SVGIG (reference sequence). There are 17 residues in the CDR3. V dropped 0 bases and J dropped 3; count of bases not matched to a gene: 13. This chain's CDR3 is CAWSVISGILDGYEQYF. Written as DNA, the CDR3 is TGTGCCTGGAGTGTAATTAGCGGGATACTCGATGGCTACGAGCAGTACTTC.

This chain uses TRBV13 with TRBJ2-3, with TRBD2 identical over 8 bases. V shed 1 base, J shed 2 bases, and the junction held 2 bases outside the gene matches. CDR1 is PRHDT and CDR2 is FYEKMQ in the germline V gene (reference sequence). This CDR3 has 15 amino acids. The CDR3 DNA follows: TGTGCCAGCAGCTTAGCGGGGGGGCTCACAGATACGCAGTATTTT. Its translation is CASSLAGGLTDTQYF. The full variable domain, completed using reference TRBV13 and TRBJ2-3, is AAGVIQSPRHLIKEKRETATLKCYPIPRHDTVYWYQQGPGQDPQFLISFYEKMQSDKGSIPDRFSAQQFSDYHSELNMSSLELGDSALYFCASSLAGGLTDTQYFGPGTRLTVL.

The genes are TRBV11-3 and TRBJ2-1; possibly TRBD1 for D (6 bases). Germline V gene lookup returns CDR1 SGHNT and CDR2 YENEEA. V lost 6 bases and J 8 bases, leaving 14 bases between the germline ends. The CDR3 consists of 13 residues. The CDR3 spells CASSRTGSYEQFF. The CDR3 bases are TGTGCCAGCAGTCGTACAGGGTCCTATGAGCAGTTCTTC.

The chain combines TRBV19 with TRBJ2-2; the D gene is possibly TRBD1 (7 bases). In germline, CDR1 is LNHDA, CDR2 SQIVND (reference sequence). Deletions cut 10 bases from V and 4 bases from J, with 22 bases between. The CDR3 sequence is 16 residues long. In DNA form, the CDR3 reads TGTGCCACCCTAAGCCCGCGGGACAGTGGCACCGGGGAGCTGTTTTTT. Translated, it gives CATLSPRDSGTGELFF.

The chain uses TRBV13 and TRBJ2-7; 7 bases fit TRBD2. The CDR3 length is 15 residues. Trimming removed 0 bases from V and 0 bases from J; junction bases left unmatched: 2. Germline-derived CDR1 and CDR2 are PRHDT and FYEKMQ (reference sequence). DNA of the CDR3: TGTGCCAGCAGCTTAGGGCTAGCGGACTCCTACGAGCAGTACTTC. This translates into CASSLGLADSYEQYF.

This clone occurred once. The chain has TRBV18 and TRBJ2-7; 9 nucleotides agree with TRBD1. Germline values: CDR1 KGHSH, CDR2 LQKENI. With V trimmed by 8 bases and J by 2 bases, 4 bases remained unmatched. The CDR3 loop spans 13 amino acids. As DNA, the CDR3 is TGTGCCAGCAGGGGACAGGGCCCCTACGAGCAGTACTTC. This codes for CASRGQGPYEQYF.

The chain carries TRBV11-3 and TRBJ2-5; possibly TRBD2 for D (6 bases). This CDR3 comprises 16 residues. Germline CDR1 reads SGHNT; CDR2 reads YENEEA. V lost 1 base, J lost 5 bases, and 17 bases lay in between. CDR3 residues: CASSLGTAIAGETQYF. The CDR3 nucleotides read TGTGCCAGCAGCTTAGGAACAGCCATTGCGGGGGAGACCCAGTACTTC.

The gene calls are TRBV9 and TRBJ2-5; 13 bases are shared with TRBD2. V shed 0 bases and J 4 bases; nucleotides not matched to a gene: 6. From germline, CDR1 is SGDLS and CDR2 YYNGEE. CDR3 length: 17 amino acids. The CDR3, as DNA: TGTGCCAGCAGCGTAGGTCCAGGACTAGCGGGGGCAGAGACCCAGTACTTC. As protein: CASSVGPGLAGAETQYF. Filled out from reference TRBV9 and TRBJ2-5, the complete variable domain reads DSGVTQTPKHLITATGQRVTLRCSPRSGDLSVYWYQQSLDQGLQFLIQYYNGEERAKGNILERFSAQQFPDLHSELNLSSLELGDSALYFCASSVGPGLAGAETQYFGPGTRLLVL.

The chain recombines TRBV28 with TRBJ1-2; D possibly corresponds to TRBD1 (5 bases). There are 13 residues in the CDR3. Looked up from germline, CDR1 is MDHEN and CDR2 is SYDVKM. Trimming took 5 bases from V and 8 from J, leaving 15 bases between them. In DNA form, the CDR3 reads TGTGCCAGCAGTGCCTACGGGGGTCCGGGCTACACCTTC. This translates into CASSAYGGPGYTF.

This chain connects TRBV30 to TRBJ2-6, with 7 bases matching TRBD2. CDR3 length: 16 residues. Germline V lookup: CDR1 GTSNPN, CDR2 SVGIG (reference sequence). J was trimmed by 0 bases and V by 6 bases; bases with no gene match: 8. CDR3 nucleotide sequence: TGTGCCTGTAATTCCGGGGGGACCTCTGGGGCCAACGTCCTGACTTTC. Protein sequence: CACNSGGTSGANVLTF.

The rearrangement joins TRBV7-9 to TRBJ1-5; no clear D gene. CDR3 size: 12 residues. The V end was cut by 6 bases, the J end by 5 bases, with 8 bases between. Germline CDR1 reads SEHNR; CDR2 reads FQNEAQ (reference sequence). CDR3 sequence: CASSSWDQPQHF. CDR3 coding DNA: TGTGCCAGCAGTTCCTGGGATCAGCCCCAGCATTTT.

This clone was seen only once. This chain connects TRBV30 to TRBJ1-5; 7 bases map to TRBD1. The CDR3 has 14 residues. CDR1 is GTSNPN, CDR2 SVGIG, per germline (reference sequence). The V segment lost 4 bases and the J segment 5 bases; nucleotides outside the gene matches: 8. The CDR3 DNA sequence: TGTGCCTGGAAGCCCGGGACAGAGGATCAGCCCCAGCATTTT. This codes for CAWKPGTEDQPQHF.

The V call is TRBV2, the J call TRBJ2-3; a possible D gene is TRBD2 (6 bases). With 7 bases removed from V and 5 bases from J, the gap between germline ends came to 19 bases. Germline V lookup: CDR1 SNHLY, CDR2 FYNNEI. The length of the CDR3 is 15 residues. In DNA form, the CDR3 reads TGTGCCAGCATCCTATACAAGGGAGGCGGAGATACGCAGTATTTT. Its protein product is CASILYKGGGDTQYF.

The chain carries TRBV5-3 and TRBJ1-5, with D perhaps matching TRBD1 (5 bases). TRBV5-3 is annotated as an ORF whose role is uncertain. Trimming removed 5 bases from V and 2 bases from J, with 17 bases in between. This CDR3 is built from 16 residues. CDR3 DNA: TGTGCCAGAAGTCGTCGGGGGGGTAAAGGCAATCAGCCCCAGCATTTT. Translating it yields CARSRRGGKGNQPQHF.

This chain uses TRBV28 with TRBJ1-1; D remains ambiguous. Trimming cost V 6 bases and J 0 bases, with 5 bases left between them. This CDR3 comprises 12 residues. The germline V gene has CDR1 MDHEN and CDR2 SYDVKM. CDR3 loop: CASRNMNTEAFF. As DNA, the CDR3 is TGTGCCAGCAGAAACATGAACACTGAAGCTTTCTTT.

The V call is TRBV7-9, the J call TRBJ2-2; 10 bases map to TRBD1. CDR1 is SEHNR, CDR2 FQNEAQ, per germline (reference sequence). The junction had 5 bases not matched to a gene; V was cut back by 4 bases and J by 9 bases. The length of the CDR3 is 14 residues. This chain's CDR3 is CASSSRQGARELFF. Here the CDR3 DNA reads TGTGCCAGCAGCTCCCGACAGGGGGCGAGGGAGCTGTTTTTT. Combining the CDR3 with reference TRBV7-9 and TRBJ2-2 gives the whole variable domain DTGVSQNPRHKITKRGQNVTFRCDPISEHNRLYWYRQTLGQGPEFLTYFQNEAQLEKSRLLSDRFSAERPKGSFSTLEIQRTEQGDSAMYLCASSSRQGARELFFGEGSRLTVL.

CDR3 nucleotides: TGCGCCAGCAGCTTGGCCGAGAATCAGCCCCAGCATTTT. Protein sequence: CASSLAENQPQHF. The chain carries TRBV5-1 and TRBJ1-5; D unresolved. V was pared by 0 bases and J by 4 bases, with 5 bases between. The CDR3 is 13 amino acids. Germline CDR1 SGHRS, CDR2 YFSETQ.

The CDR3 DNA sequence: TGTGCCAGTTCGAAACTAGCGGGAGGGGACACCGGGGAGCTGTTTTTT. Encoded protein: CASSKLAGGDTGELFF. V gene TRBV19 combines with J gene TRBJ2-2, with TRBD2 identical over 13 bases. The length of the CDR3 is 16 residues. CDR1 and CDR2 from the germline V gene are LNHDA and SQIVND (reference sequence). Trimming at V came to 8 bases and at J to 3 bases, leaving 6 bases not matched to a gene.

The rearrangement links TRBV11-2 to TRBJ2-1; no firm D call. The germline V gene has CDR1 SGHAT and CDR2 FQNNGV. Trimming left V 5 bases short and J 4 bases short, with 9 bases between. This CDR3 is built from 13 residues. This CDR3 is CASSRQIYNEQFF. Written as DNA, the CDR3 is TGTGCCAGCAGCCGGCAAATATACAATGAGCAGTTCTTC. The full variable domain, with the rest looked up from reference TRBV11-2 and TRBJ2-1, is EAGVAQSPRYKIIEKRQSVAFWCNPISGHATLYWYQQILGQGPKLLIQFQNNGVVDDSQLPKDRFSAERLKGVDSTLKIQPAKLEDSAVYLCASSRQIYNEQFFGPGTRLTVL.